This passage covers 22 T cell receptor beta chains from one sample sequenced in a study of PD-1 blockade in classical Hodgkin lymphoma. Sequencing used immunoSEQ multiplex PCR; TCRdb keeps in-frame clones, though not all of them. This sample has roughly 64,000 clones, with roughly 92% found just once. Specified time point: cycle 4 day 1 (C4D1), after 6 weeks of nivolumab. Every patient had relapsed following autologous stem cell transplantation, and cohorts differed in brentuximab vedotin exposure. Specimen: peripheral blood mononuclear cells (PBMCs), collected before the fourth cycle of nivolumab. These receptors came from a human donor with classical Hodgkin lymphoma.

This clone occurred once. The genes are TRBV6-1 and TRBJ2-1; D not certain. Trimming shortened V by 8 bases and J by 4 bases, and 3 bases separated the two germline ends. The CDR3 totals 10 residues. CDR1 MNHNS and CDR2 SASEGT come from the germline V gene. In nucleotides, the CDR3 is TGTGCCAGCCGGTACAATGAGCAGTTCTTC. Translated: CASRYNEQFF.

V and J are TRBV7-2 and TRBJ1-1; perhaps TRBD1 as D (5 bases). With 1 base removed from V and 1 base from J, the gap between germline ends came to 7 bases. CDR1 SGHTA and CDR2 FQGNSA come from the germline V gene. CDR3 length: 14 residues. The DNA for the CDR3 is TGTGCCAGCAGCTTAGGAGGGACGAACACTGAAGCTTTCTTT. It codes for CASSLGGTNTEAFF.

V is TRBV19 and J is TRBJ2-1, with a possible D match to TRBD2 (6 bases). Trimming removed 3 bases at V and 4 bases at J, with 13 bases between. Germline-derived CDR1 and CDR2 are LNHDA and SQIVND (reference sequence). The CDR3 is 15 amino acids. CDR3 protein: CASSMVSGPYNEQFF. The CDR3 nucleotides are TGTGCCAGTAGTATGGTTAGCGGACCGTACAATGAGCAGTTCTTC.

The genes are TRBV28 and TRBJ2-7; no reliable D call. Per germline, CDR1 MDHEN and CDR2 SYDVKM. The CDR3 is 12 residues long. Trimming pared 2 bases from V and 4 bases from J, leaving 6 bases between. The CDR3 sequence is CASSLQSYEQYF. Here the CDR3 DNA reads TGTGCCAGCAGTTTACAGTCATACGAGCAGTACTTC.

The genes are TRBV2 and TRBJ1-4, with 8 bases that match TRBD1. V lost 8 bases to trimming and J lost 8 bases; unmatched junction nucleotides: 13. Germline V gene lookup returns CDR1 SNHLY and CDR2 FYNNEI. CDR3 length equals 15 residues. CDR3 sequence: CASLGQAMLGEKLFF. The CDR3, as DNA: TGTGCCAGCCTGGGACAGGCAATGCTCGGGGAAAAACTGTTTTTT. Looking up the rest from reference TRBV2 and TRBJ1-4 gives the full variable domain: EPEVTQTPSHQVTQMGQEVILRCVPISNHLYFYWYRQILGQKVEFLVSFYNNEISEKSEIFDDQFSVERPDGSNFTLKIRSTKLEDSAMYFCASLGQAMLGEKLFFGSGTQLSVL.

Notes on this clone: The junction departs from the called germline gene at one end, perhaps through a read error. The rearrangement uses TRBV4-1 and TRBJ2-7, with D uncertain. The CDR3 consists of 15 residues. The germline gives CDR1 MGHRA, CDR2 YSYEKL. The CDR3 nucleotides are TGCGCCAGCAGCCAATATGGAACAGCATCCTACGGGCAGTACTTC. The encoded protein is CASSQYGTASYGQYF.

V gene TRBV6-6 combines with J gene TRBJ1-6; D ambiguous. This CDR3 comprises 14 residues. Germline V lookup: CDR1 MNHNY, CDR2 SVGAGI (reference sequence). Between the trimmed V and J ends, which lost 0 bases and 8 bases, there was a span of 8 bases. In DNA form, the CDR3 reads TGTGCCAGCAGTTACTCGGGGAGGGATTCACCCCTCCACTTT. Translated: CASSYSGRDSPLHF.

This chain connects TRBV5-1 to TRBJ2-2; TRBD2 matches at 8 bases. The CDR3 is 16 residues long. The trim removed 0 bases at V and 6 bases at J, leaving 7 bases unmatched. CDR1 is SGHRS, CDR2 YFSETQ, per germline. CDR3 sequence (DNA): TGCGCCAGCAGCTTGGCAGGACTAGCCATCTCCGGGGAGCTGTTTTTT. Its translation: CASSLAGLAISGELFF. The full variable domain, completed using reference TRBV5-1 and TRBJ2-2, is KAGVTQTPRYLIKTRGQQVTLSCSPISGHRSVSWYQQTPGQGLQFLFEYFSETQRNKGNFPGRFSGRQFSNSRSEMNVSTLELGDSALYLCASSLAGLAISGELFFGEGSRLTVL.

J is TRBJ2-1 and V is TRBV28; 10 bases agree with TRBD1. Germline V gene lookup returns CDR1 MDHEN and CDR2 SYDVKM. CDR3 size: 12 residues. The trim removed 6 bases at V and 14 bases at J, leaving 7 bases unmatched. CDR3 sequence (DNA): TGTGCCAGCAGCAACCCGGACAGGGGGGAGTTCTTC. This encodes CASSNPDRGEFF.

This clone was seen once. The V gene is TRBV27, the J gene TRBJ1-6; tentative D call: TRBD1 (6 bases). From germline, CDR1 is MNHEY and CDR2 SMNVEV (reference sequence). Trimming removed 0 bases from V and 8 bases from J, with 11 bases in between. The CDR3 sequence is 15 residues long. Here the CDR3 reads CASSLSRGRDSPLHF. CDR3 nucleotide sequence: TGTGCCAGCAGTTTATCCAGGGGCCGGGATTCACCCCTCCACTTT.

The chain recombines TRBV11-2 with TRBJ2-7; possibly TRBD1 for D (7 bases). The CDR3 runs 16 residues. Germline CDR1 is SGHAT and CDR2 is FQNNGV. V lost 1 base, J lost 4 bases, and 17 bases lay in between. This chain's CDR3 is CASSLVNRGLRYEQYF. CDR3 coding DNA: TGTGCCAGCAGCTTAGTAAACAGGGGACTGAGATACGAGCAGTACTTC.

The chain is built from TRBV19 and TRBJ2-1; 7 bases align to TRBD2. Germline V CDR1 and CDR2: LNHDA, SQIVND (reference sequence). The CDR3 runs 15 residues. The V gene end was trimmed by 3 bases and the J gene end by 6 bases; junction bases not matched to a gene: 8. This CDR3 is CASSMTSRGVNEQFF. CDR3 in DNA: TGTGCCAGTAGTATGACTAGCAGAGGGGTCAATGAGCAGTTCTTC.

The rearrangement links TRBV11-2 to TRBJ2-7; D not resolved. The CDR3 is 12 residues long. CDR1 and CDR2 (germline): SGHAT, FQNNGV. V was cut by 5 bases and J by 2 bases, with 7 bases left in between. The CDR3 DNA reads as TGTGCCAGCAGCGAAGTGGCCTACGAGCAGTACTTC. Amino acid sequence: CASSEVAYEQYF.

This clone came up once. The chain combines TRBV27 with TRBJ2-3; 8 nucleotides match TRBD2. The ends lost 2 bases at V and 3 bases at J; junction bases unmatched: 4. Germline V lookup: CDR1 MNHEY, CDR2 SMNVEV (reference sequence). CDR3 length: 15 amino acids. CDR3 coding DNA: TGTGCCAGCAGTTTAGGAGCGGGAGTTACAGATACGCAGTATTTT. Protein product: CASSLGAGVTDTQYF.

This chain uses TRBV7-2 with TRBJ2-5; 7 bases align to TRBD1. Germline CDR1 SGHTA, CDR2 FQGNSA. V was pared by 1 base and J by 2 bases, with 13 bases of the junction left unmatched. The CDR3 has 18 amino acids. The CDR3 DNA reads as TGTGCCAGCAGCTTAGACTACCTTGGGACAGTAGATCAAGAGACCCAGTACTTC. Amino acid sequence: CASSLDYLGTVDQETQYF.

CDR3: CASSQGSGDGLIHSGANVLTF. DNA of the CDR3: TGTGCCAGCAGCCAAGGATCGGGTGATGGACTGATCCACTCTGGGGCCAACGTCCTGACTTTC. V is TRBV4-2 and J is TRBJ2-6, with a weak D call TRBD2 (5 bases). The V and J ends lost 1 base and 0 bases respectively, with 22 bases between them. The CDR3 covers 21 residues. The germline V gene encodes CDR1 LGHNA and CDR2 YNFKEQ.

The CDR3 coding sequence is TGCGCCAGCAGCCAACAACCGGGATTCGATCAGCCCCAGCATTTT. This codes for CASSQQPGFDQPQHF. The rearrangement links TRBV4-1 to TRBJ1-5; D uncertain. The ends were cut back, 2 bases at V and 5 bases at J, with 13 bases in the middle. Germline V gene data show CDR1 as MGHRA and CDR2 as YSYEKL. CDR3 length: 15 amino acids.

The chain couples TRBV29-1 to TRBJ2-3; D call uncertain. Germline CDR1 reads SQVTM; CDR2 reads ANQGSEA. Trimming shortened V by 4 bases and J by 5 bases, and 4 bases separated the two germline ends. The CDR3 has 10 amino acids. The CDR3 loop is CSVVIDTQYF. The CDR3 DNA reads TGCAGCGTTGTGATAGATACGCAGTATTTT.

This chain joins TRBV7-6 and TRBJ1-1; D may be TRBD1 (5 bases). V gave up 2 bases and J gave up 8 bases, with 9 bases separating them. The CDR3 has 12 amino acids. The germline V gene encodes CDR1 SGHVS and CDR2 FNYEAQ. CDR3 protein: CASSLLDREAFF. The CDR3 DNA reads TGTGCCAGCAGCTTACTAGACAGAGAAGCTTTCTTT.

V usage is TRBV9 and J usage is TRBJ1-5; D possibly corresponds to TRBD1 (6 bases). V was shortened by 4 bases and J by 7 bases, with 15 bases between the two germline ends. The CDR3 has 14 residues. From germline, CDR1 is SGDLS and CDR2 YYNGEE. The DNA of the CDR3 is TGTGCCAGCAGCAAAGGACAGCTGGACCAGCCCCAGCATTTT. It encodes CASSKGQLDQPQHF.

This chain uses TRBV7-9 with TRBJ1-3; D unclear. The CDR3 is 14 amino acids. In germline, CDR1 is SEHNR, CDR2 FQNEAQ (reference sequence). V shed 1 base and J shed 1 base, with 5 bases lying between them. CDR3 bases: TGTGCCAGCAGCTTAGTGGGTTCTGGAAACACCATATATTTT. It yields the protein CASSLVGSGNTIYF. The entire variable domain, with the rest obtained from reference TRBV7-9 and TRBJ1-3, is as follows: DTGVSQNPRHKITKRGQNVTFRCDPISEHNRLYWYRQTLGQGPEFLTYFQNEAQLEKSRLLSDRFSAERPKGSFSTLEIQRTEQGDSAMYLCASSLVGSGNTIYFGEGSWLTVV.

The rearrangement links TRBV6-6 to TRBJ2-2; D may correspond to TRBD1 or TRBD2 (5 bases each). V dropped 2 bases and J dropped 6 bases, with 7 bases sitting between them. In germline, CDR1 is MNHNY, CDR2 SVGAGI (reference sequence). CDR3 size: 13 residues. The CDR3 sequence is CASSYGDPGELFF. The CDR3 nucleotides are TGTGCCAGCAGTTACGGGGACCCCGGGGAGCTGTTTTTT.